The present TCR beta chain was sequenced within a study of T cells in Graves' hyperthyroidism and ophthalmopathy. Background on the study: Peripheral blood was collected at initial diagnosis, before any treatment. The study, taken as a whole, reports: Median prediction lead before ophthalmopathy onset was about 6.7 months with the model.

Patients between 18 and 65 years old had hyperthyroidism, newly diagnosed and lasting under 2 months. The investigators amplified TCR beta CDR3 regions from RNA transcripts. The HTBI primer set drove a first-round RT-PCR of the TCR CDR3. MiXCR was run by TCRdb on the multiplex PCR reads, yielding one entry per CDR3 protein. The sample lists fewer than 350,000 distinct CDR3 sequences, roughly 15% occurring once. This clonotype was seen repeatedly, ten times or more. The target antigen is unknown. This CDR3 is 15 amino acids long. The germline V gene has CDR1 KGHDR and CDR2 SFDVKD. After removal of 4 bases from V and 5 bases from J, the junction contained 6 bases not matched to a gene.

Input material: blood. The clonotype comes from a woman aged 45-60 years with Graves' hyperthyroidism that later progressed to Graves' ophthalmopathy. The rearrangement uses TRBV24-1 and TRBJ2-1; 8 bases align to TRBD2. The CDR3, as DNA: TGTGCCACCAGTGAAGGCGGGAGGATCAACAATGAGCAGTTCTTC. Amino acids: CATSEGGRINNEQFF.